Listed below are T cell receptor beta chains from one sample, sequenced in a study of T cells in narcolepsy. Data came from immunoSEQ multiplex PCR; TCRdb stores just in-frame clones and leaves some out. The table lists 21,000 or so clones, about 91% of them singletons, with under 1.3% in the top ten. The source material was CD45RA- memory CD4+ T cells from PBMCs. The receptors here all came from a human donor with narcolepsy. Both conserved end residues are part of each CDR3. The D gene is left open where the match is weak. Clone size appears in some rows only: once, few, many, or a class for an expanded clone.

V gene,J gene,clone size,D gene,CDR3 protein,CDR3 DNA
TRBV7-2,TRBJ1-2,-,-,CASSLVGGEGGYTF,TGTGCCAGCAGCTTAGTGGGAGGGGAGGGTGGCTACACCTTC
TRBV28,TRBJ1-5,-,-,CASWRAGNQPQHF,TGTGCCAGCTGGAGGGCCGGTAATCAGCCCCAGCATTTT
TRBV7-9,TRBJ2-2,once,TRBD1,CASRHKGALGGELFF,TGTGCCAGCAGGCATAAGGGGGCGCTGGGCGGGGAGCTGTTTTTT
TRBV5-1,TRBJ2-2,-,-,CASSLRGNTGELFF,TGCGCCAGCAGCTTGAGGGGGAACACCGGGGAGCTGTTTTTT
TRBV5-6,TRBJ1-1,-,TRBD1,CASGKDRGRVEAFF,TGTGCCAGCGGTAAGGACAGGGGGCGAGTTGAAGCTTTCTTT
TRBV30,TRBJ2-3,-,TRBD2,CAWSGLAGTEGTQYF,TGTGCCTGGAGTGGACTAGCGGGGACGGAAGGTACGCAGTATTTT
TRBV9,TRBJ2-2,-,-,CASTRLGNTGELFF,TGTGCCAGCACCAGACTGGGAAACACCGGGGAGCTGTTTTTT
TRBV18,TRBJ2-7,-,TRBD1,CASSPPRQGTKGYEQYF,TGTGCCAGCTCACCACCAAGACAGGGTACCAAGGGCTACGAGCAGTACTTC
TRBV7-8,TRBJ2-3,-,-,CASSLDRTDTQYF,TGTGCCAGCAGCTTAGATCGCACAGATACGCAGTATTTT
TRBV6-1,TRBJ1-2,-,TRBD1,CASSPGTAINYGYTF,TGTGCCAGCAGTCCCGGGACAGCTATTAACTATGGCTACACCTTC
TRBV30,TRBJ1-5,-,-,CAWSVGNSNQPQHF,TGTGCCTGGAGTGTAGGTAATAGCAATCAGCCCCAGCATTTT
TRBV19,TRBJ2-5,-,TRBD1,CASSGTGNPETQYF,TGTGCCAGTTCCGGGACAGGGAATCCAGAGACCCAGTACTTC
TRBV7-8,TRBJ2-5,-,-,CASSPSETQYF,TGTGCCAGCAGCCCATCGGAGACCCAGTACTTC
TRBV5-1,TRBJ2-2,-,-,CASRPGVTPGELFF,TGCGCCAGCAGGCCGGGAGTGACCCCCGGGGAGCTGTTTTTT
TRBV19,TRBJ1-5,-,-,CASSIEGAGQPQHF,TGTGCCAGTAGTATAGAGGGGGCAGGTCAGCCCCAGCATTTT
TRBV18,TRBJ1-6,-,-,CASSPPARDRNSPLHF,TGTGCCAGCTCACCACCCGCGAGGGATCGAAATTCACCCCTCCACTTT
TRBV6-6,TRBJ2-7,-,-,CASAAVGPPGEQYF,TGTGCCAGCGCTGCAGTGGGGCCTCCGGGCGAGCAGTACTTC
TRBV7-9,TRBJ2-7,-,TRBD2,CASSPWGGSYEQYF,TGTGCCAGCAGCCCTTGGGGGGGATCCTACGAGCAGTACTTC
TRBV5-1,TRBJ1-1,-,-,CASSLAGTTNTEAFF,TGCGCCAGCAGCTTGGCCGGGACAACGAACACTGAAGCTTTCTTT
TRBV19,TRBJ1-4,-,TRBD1,CASSKGQGTANEKLFF,TGTGCCAGTAGTAAGGGACAGGGAACAGCTAATGAAAAACTGTTTTTT
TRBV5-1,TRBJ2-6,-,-,CASSLVSGEPGANVLTF,TGCGCCAGCAGCTTGGTATCGGGGGAACCTGGGGCCAACGTCCTGACTTTC
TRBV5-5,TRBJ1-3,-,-,CASSLDSGGVSGNTIYF,TGTGCCAGCAGCTTGGACAGCGGAGGGGTCTCTGGAAACACCATATATTTT
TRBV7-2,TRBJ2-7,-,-,CASSLAGGQGRHEQYF,TGTGCCAGCAGCTTAGCGGGGGGGCAGGGGCGCCACGAGCAGTACTTC
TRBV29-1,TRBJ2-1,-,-,CSVVLAGLWEQFF,TGCAGCGTTGTATTGGCGGGGCTGTGGGAGCAGTTCTTC
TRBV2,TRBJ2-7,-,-,CASRANRDSEGEQYF,TGTGCCAGCAGAGCAAACCGGGACTCTGAAGGCGAGCAGTACTTC
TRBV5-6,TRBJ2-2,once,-,CASSLRQLNTGELFF,TGTGCCAGCAGCTTGAGGCAGCTCAACACCGGGGAGCTGTTTTTT
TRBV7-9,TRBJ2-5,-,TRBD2,CASSPGLAGGSLCQETQYF,TGTGCCAGCAGCCCTGGACTAGCGGGAGGGAGCCTGTGCCAAGAGACCCAGTACTTC
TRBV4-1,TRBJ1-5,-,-,CASSQVDMGLPSNQPQHF,TGCGCCAGCAGCCAAGTCGATATGGGGCTGCCTAGCAATCAGCCCCAGCATTTT
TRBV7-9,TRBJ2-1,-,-,CASSFSPRYSYNEQFF,TGTGCCAGCAGCTTTTCACCGAGGTACTCCTACAATGAGCAGTTCTTC
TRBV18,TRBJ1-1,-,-,CASSLNAGRGPLEAFF,TGTGCCAGCTCACTTAATGCAGGAAGAGGGCCACTTGAAGCTTTCTTT
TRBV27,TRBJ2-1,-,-,CASSYSGGSSYNEQFF,TGTGCCAGCAGTTATTCGGGCGGCAGCTCCTACAATGAGCAGTTCTTC
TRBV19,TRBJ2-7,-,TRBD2,CAVKAAGALEEQYF,TGTGCCGTTAAGGCTGCGGGAGCTCTGGAAGAGCAGTACTTC